This is a list of T cell receptor beta chains from one sample in a study of regulatory T cells in long-lasting Graves disease. TCRdb used MiXCR to reprocess the multiplex PCR reads, holding one entry per CDR3 protein. The data contain hundreds of thousands of distinct CDR3 sequences, roughly 14% of them singletons. These same records also appear under a second study, on T cells in Graves' hyperthyroidism and ophthalmopathy.

The sample consisted of peripheral blood mononuclear cells (PBMCs), taken at new diagnosis, from a patient treated with antithyroid drugs. Every receptor here comes from a man younger than 40 with Graves disease. Both conserved end residues are part of each CDR3.

J: TRBJ2-1
V: TRBV12-3/TRBV12-4
CDR3: CASRRPGQGAPEQFF

J: TRBJ1-5
V: TRBV20-1
CDR3: CSAHGASNQPQHF

J: TRBJ2-3
V: TRBV5-5
CDR3: CASSWIVGLAGDTDTQYF

J: TRBJ1-1
V: TRBV2
CDR3: CASSGQSGFTEAFF

J: TRBJ1-5
V: TRBV24-1
CDR3: CATSDSYRGQPQHF

J: TRBJ2-3
V: TRBV7-2
CDR3: CASSLVEGASGHDTDTQYF

J: TRBJ1-1
V: TRBV6-1
CDR3: CASSQGHYTEAFF

J: TRBJ2-5
V: TRBV5-6
CDR3: CASSFLGAQETQYF

J: TRBJ2-1
V: TRBV11-2
CDR3: CASSLTGTRANEQFF

J: TRBJ2-3
V: TRBV12-3/TRBV12-4
CDR3: CASSFPGGYTQYF

J: TRBJ1-1
V: TRBV30
CDR3: CAWRKSEAFF

J: TRBJ1-2
V: TRBV27
CDR3: CASSLSAVDRIHGYTF

J: TRBJ1-2
V: TRBV10-3
CDR3: CAISGTGRGYTF

J: TRBJ2-7
V: TRBV18
CDR3: CASSPPGTGDHEQYF

J: TRBJ2-5
V: TRBV6-1
CDR3: CASNPGAFQETQHF

J: TRBJ1-3
V: TRBV4-1
CDR3: CASPTDSGNTIYF

J: TRBJ1-5
V: TRBV6-1
CDR3: CASILLVGQPQHF

J: TRBJ2-7
V: TRBV3-1
CDR3: CASSQFTGGPRRVEQYF